A selection of T cell receptor beta chains follows, all from one sample in a study of yellow fever vaccine responses in identical twins. Each CDR3 protein gets one entry after TCRdb re-called the RT-PCR reads with MiXCR. The data show about 1,100 distinct CDR3 sequences, around three quarters seen once. The material was T cells from blood (PBMCs), unsorted or a sorted subset (not recorded which), obtained before or after yellow fever vaccination (not recorded which). The receptors were sampled from a female donor who received the yellow fever vaccine. The CDR3 runs from the conserved cysteine through the conserved F or W. A D gene is named only where the DNA matches it firmly. Some rows have no size entry. The others give once, few or many, or a class for an expanded clone.

j_call d_call clone_size v_call cdr3_nt cdr3_aa
TRBJ2-7 NA NA TRBV15 TGTGCCACCAGCAGGAGAACTCCTCACGAGCAGTACTTC CATSRRTPHEQYF
TRBJ1-1 NA few TRBV10-3 TGTGCCATCAGTGAGTCGAGCGGCACTGAAGCTTTCTTT CAISESSGTEAFF
TRBJ2-3 NA NA TRBV9 TGTGCCAGCAGCGTAGAGGCCAGCCCAGATACGCAGTATTTT CASSVEASPDTQYF
TRBJ1-5 NA NA TRBV6-1 TGTGCCAGCAAGGTAAGGGGGGGGAATCAGCCCCAGCATTTT CASKVRGGNQPQHF
TRBJ1-6 TRBD1 NA TRBV11-2 TGTGCCAGCAGCGTTGGACAGGACTCGTCACCCCTCCACTTT CASSVGQDSSPLHF
TRBJ2-2 NA NA TRBV5-1 TGCGCCAGCAGCTCCGGGACGGCGAACACCGGGGAGCTGTTTTTT CASSSGTANTGELFF
TRBJ2-1 NA NA TRBV13 TGTGCCAGCAGCTTGGGGACCAAGTTCAATGAGCAGTTCTTC CASSLGTKFNEQFF
TRBJ2-1 NA NA TRBV5-1 TGCGCCAGCAGCGCTGCTGGGTTGGATGAGCAGTTCTTC CASSAAGLDEQFF
TRBJ1-2 TRBD1 NA TRBV10-1 TGCGCCAGCAGCCCGGACAGGGCCTATGGCTACACCTTC CASSPDRAYGYTF
TRBJ1-5 NA NA TRBV15 TGTGCCATAACGGGACACCCAAATCAGCCCCAGCATTTT CAITGHPNQPQHF
TRBJ1-1 NA NA TRBV7-9 TGTGCCAGCAGCTTCAGGGGAGGGGCGAACACTGAAGCTTTCTTT CASSFRGGANTEAFF
TRBJ2-7 NA NA TRBV7-2 TGTGCCAGCAGCCTTAGCGGTTTAGGCTACGAGCAGTACTTC CASSLSGLGYEQYF
TRBJ1-1 NA NA TRBV7-9 TGTGCCAGCAGCCCGCAGTACGGGAGACCGAACACTGAAGCTTTCTTT CASSPQYGRPNTEAFF
TRBJ1-1 NA once TRBV15 TGTGCCACCAGCAGAGAGCGTCCGGGTGGTGAAGCTTTCTTT CATSRERPGGEAFF